This T cell receptor (beta chain) was profiled in a study of early T cells in non-severe SARS-CoV-2 infection. In its sample, this clonotype was seen many times. TCRdb fed the 5' RACE reads into MiXCR, producing one record per CDR3 protein. The sample contains approximately 67,000 distinct CDR3 sequences, 11% of which appear only once. The CDR3 spans 15 residues. Losses at the gene ends were 5 bases for V and 3 bases for J; bases not matched to a gene: 6. Germline CDR1 SEHNR, CDR2 FQNEAQ (reference sequence). Sequences were obtained from whole blood. The rearrangement uses TRBV7-9 and TRBJ2-3; TRBD1 aligns across 9 bases. This clonotype originated in an adult who was a healthcare worker with PCR-confirmed SARS-CoV-2 infection or an uninfected control (not recorded which). CDR3 sequence: CASSARDRATDTQYF. CDR3 sequence (DNA): TGTGCCAGCAGCGCAAGGGACAGGGCAACAGATACGCAGTATTTT. Filled out from reference TRBV7-9 and TRBJ2-3, the complete variable domain reads DTGVSQNPRHKITKRGQNVTFRCDPISEHNRLYWYRQTLGQGPEFLTYFQNEAQLEKSRLLSDRFSAERPKGSFSTLEIQRTEQGDSAMYLCASSARDRATDTQYFGPGTRLTVL.